This TCR beta chain was sequenced in a study of cytomegalovirus exposure and HLA in healthy donors. Study-wide results and limits: Cytomegalovirus status, reportedly, was diagnosed with high specificity and sensitivity by the classifier. Rare TCR sequences dominated, though some public TCRs recurred in many donors.

PCR involved 60 Vbeta and 13 Jbeta primers. In the study's own analysis: An analysis that came later counted around 80 million unique TCR beta chains, approximately 9.9 million shared. Data came from immunoSEQ multiplex PCR; TCRdb stores just in-frame clones and leaves some out. That table supplies the V and J calls and clone size; D and trimming were determined from the DNA. Seen here are approximately 190,000 clones, 81% observed once, and the top ten hold roughly 3.2%. In regard to this clone: Its antigen is unidentified.

The CDR3 covers 14 residues. Trimming shortened V by 2 bases and J by 1 base, and 9 bases separated the two germline ends. Germline CDR1 SGHRS, CDR2 YFSETQ. This chain uses TRBV5-1 with TRBJ2-5, with D tentatively TRBD1 (5 bases). The source material was PBMCs. The clonotype comes from a man aged 35 to 55 in good health and CMV-seropositive. CDR3 protein: CASSFLGAQETQYF. The CDR3 nucleotides read TGCGCCAGCAGCTTCCTAGGGGCCCAAGAGACCCAGTACTTC.